This paragraph covers one T cell receptor beta chain sequence. What it recognizes is unknown. The germline gives CDR1 LGHNA, CDR2 YSLEER. Trimming pared 0 bases from V and 4 bases from J, leaving 9 bases between. The CDR3 is made up of 15 amino acids. The sample is drawn from a study of shared clonotypes between healthy human individuals. Study-wide background: Aged between 18 and 49, the donors were two women and three men. Each donor had three CD4 naive, three CD4 memory, two CD8 naive and one CD8 memory plate. Study-level results: Represented diversity (both genetic and exposure-history) was limited by the small number of donors. Naive subsets generally exceeded memory subsets in estimated richness.

The repertoire was sequenced with immunoSEQ multiplex PCR; TCRdb's copy has only in-frame clones and lacks some. The table lists some 200,000 clones, 60% to 80% of them singletons, with roughly 10% in the top ten. The clonotype was recovered from a man aged 25-45 years in good health. Sequenced input: memory CD4+ T cells sorted from blood. The sample's subset: CD45RA-negative fraction. This chain uses TRBV4-3 with TRBJ2-2; D gene ambiguous. Here the CDR3 reads CASSQDAAGTGELFF. DNA of the CDR3: TGCGCCAGCAGCCAAGATGCGGCAGGCACCGGGGAGCTGTTTTTT.